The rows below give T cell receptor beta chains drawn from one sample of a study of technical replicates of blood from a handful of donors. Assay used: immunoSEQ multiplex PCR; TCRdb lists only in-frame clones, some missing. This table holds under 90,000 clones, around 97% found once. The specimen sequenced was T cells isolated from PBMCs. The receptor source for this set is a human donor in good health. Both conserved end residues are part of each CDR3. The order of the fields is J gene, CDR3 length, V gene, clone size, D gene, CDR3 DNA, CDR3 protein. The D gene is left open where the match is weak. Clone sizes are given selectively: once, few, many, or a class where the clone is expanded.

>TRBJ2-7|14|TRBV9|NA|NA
TGTGCCAGCAGCGTAGAGGGAGAAACCTACGAGCAGTACTTC
CASSVEGETYEQYF
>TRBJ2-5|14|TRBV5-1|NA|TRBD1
TGCGCCAGCAGCTTGGGGGACAGCCAAGAGACCCAGTACTTC
CASSLGDSQETQYF
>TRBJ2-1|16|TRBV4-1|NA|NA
TGCGCCAGCAGCCAAGCAGCGGCCCCGTTAGACAATGAGCAGTTCTTC
CASSQAAAPLDNEQFF
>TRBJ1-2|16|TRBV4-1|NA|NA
TGCGCCAGCAGCCAAGATTTCGGGACTACTAACTATGGCTACACCTTC
CASSQDFGTTNYGYTF
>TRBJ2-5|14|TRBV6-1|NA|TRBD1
TGTGCCAGCGAGGGACAGCTGTACCAAGAGACCCAGTACTTC
CASEGQLYQETQYF
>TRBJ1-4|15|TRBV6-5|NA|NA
TGTGCCAGCAGTTACTCTCCAGGGGTTGGAGAAAAACTGTTTTTT
CASSYSPGVGEKLFF
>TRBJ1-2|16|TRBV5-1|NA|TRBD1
TGCGCCAGCAGCTTTACAGGGGACATCGATAACTATGGCTACACCTTC
CASSFTGDIDNYGYTF
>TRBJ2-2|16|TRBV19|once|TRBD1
TGTGCCAGTAGTACGGAAGACAGGGGGCGAAGCGGGGAGCTGTTTTTT
CASSTEDRGRSGELFF
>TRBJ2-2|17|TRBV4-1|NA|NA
TGCGCCAGCAGCCGCTTTAAACAGGGATCTAACACCGGGGAGCTGTTTTTT
CASSRFKQGSNTGELFF
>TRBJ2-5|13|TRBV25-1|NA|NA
TGTGCCAGCAGTGAGGAGATCCAAGAGACCCAGTACTTC
CASSEEIQETQYF
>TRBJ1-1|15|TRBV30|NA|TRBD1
TGTGCCTGGAGTCCCGGGACAGGGGCGATAACTGAAGCTTTCTTT
CAWSPGTGAITEAFF
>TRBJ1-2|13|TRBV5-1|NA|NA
TGCGCCAGCAGCTCACAGGGTACGGATGGCTACACCTTC
CASSSQGTDGYTF
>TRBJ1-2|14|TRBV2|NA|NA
TGTGCCAGCAGGTCCCCCAGGAGGCTCTATGGCTACACCTTC
CASRSPRRLYGYTF
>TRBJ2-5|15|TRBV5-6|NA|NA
TGTGCCAGCAGCCCGCGCCTGGGACTCCAAGAGACCCAGTACTTC
CASSPRLGLQETQYF
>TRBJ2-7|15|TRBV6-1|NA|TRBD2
TGTGCCAGCAGTGAAGGAGCGGGGACTCCCTACGAGCAGTACTTC
CASSEGAGTPYEQYF
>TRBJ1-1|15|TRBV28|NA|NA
TGTGCCAGCACCGTTGGGGGGAGGCTGAACACTGAAGCTTTCTTT
CASTVGGRLNTEAFF
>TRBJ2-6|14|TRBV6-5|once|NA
TGTGCCAGCAATATCCTTGTTGGGGCCAACGTCCTGACTTTC
CASNILVGANVLTF
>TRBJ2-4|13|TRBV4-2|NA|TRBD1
TGTGCCAGCAGCCAAACAGGGGAGCACATTCAGTACTTC
CASSQTGEHIQYF
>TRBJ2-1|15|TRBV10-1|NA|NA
TGCGCCAGCAGTGAGAACTATAACCCTCGTTTTGAGCAGTTCTTC
CASSENYNPRFEQFF
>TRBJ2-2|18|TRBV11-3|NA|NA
TGTGCCAGCAGCTTAGAAGGGTGGGGCAGGGAAAGCACCGGGGAGCTGTTTTTT
CASSLEGWGRESTGELFF
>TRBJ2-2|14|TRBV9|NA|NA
TGTGCCAGCAGCTCCAGCCTAGCGACCGGGGAGCTGTTTTTT
CASSSSLATGELFF
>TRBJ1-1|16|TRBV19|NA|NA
TGTGCCGTCTCAACGGGAGGTATCGGAATGAACACTGAAGCTTTCTTT
CAVSTGGIGMNTEAFF
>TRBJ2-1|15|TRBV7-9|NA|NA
TGTGCCAGCAGTCCATTTGTAGGGGTATTTAATGAGCAGTTCTTC
CASSPFVGVFNEQFF
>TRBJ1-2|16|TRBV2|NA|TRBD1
TGTGCCAGCTTGCCGGGACAGGGCGGTTTCATCTATGGCTACACCTTC
CASLPGQGGFIYGYTF
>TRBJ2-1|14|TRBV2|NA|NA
TGTGCCAGCAGTGAGGGGAGGGGGAACAATGAGCAGTTCTTC
CASSEGRGNNEQFF
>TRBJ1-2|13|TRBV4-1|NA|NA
TGCGCCAGCACCGGGGGAACGCTCTTTGGCTACACCTTC
CASTGGTLFGYTF